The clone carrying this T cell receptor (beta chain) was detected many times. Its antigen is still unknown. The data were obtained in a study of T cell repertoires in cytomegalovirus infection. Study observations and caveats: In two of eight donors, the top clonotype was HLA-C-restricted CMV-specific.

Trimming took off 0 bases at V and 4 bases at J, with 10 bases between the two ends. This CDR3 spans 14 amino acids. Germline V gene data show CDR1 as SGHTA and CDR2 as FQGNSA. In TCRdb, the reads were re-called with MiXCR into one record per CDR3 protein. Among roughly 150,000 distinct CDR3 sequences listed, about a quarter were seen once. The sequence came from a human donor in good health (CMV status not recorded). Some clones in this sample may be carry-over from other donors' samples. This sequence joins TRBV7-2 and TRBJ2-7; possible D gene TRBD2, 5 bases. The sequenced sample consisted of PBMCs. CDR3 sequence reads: CASSLAGSRYEQYF. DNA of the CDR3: TGTGCCAGCAGCTTAGCGGGGAGTAGGTACGAGCAGTACTTC.